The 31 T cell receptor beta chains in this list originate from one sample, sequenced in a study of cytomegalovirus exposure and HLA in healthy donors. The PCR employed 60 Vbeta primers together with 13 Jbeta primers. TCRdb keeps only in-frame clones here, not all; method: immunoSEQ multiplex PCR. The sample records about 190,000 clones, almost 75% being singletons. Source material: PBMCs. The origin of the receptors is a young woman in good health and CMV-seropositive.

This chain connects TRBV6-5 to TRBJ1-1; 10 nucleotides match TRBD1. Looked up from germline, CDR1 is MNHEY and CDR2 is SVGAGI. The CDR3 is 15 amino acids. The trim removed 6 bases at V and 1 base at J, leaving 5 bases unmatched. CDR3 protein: CASSPRTGGNTEAFF. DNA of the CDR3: TGTGCCAGCAGCCCCCGGACAGGGGGGAACACTGAAGCTTTCTTT.

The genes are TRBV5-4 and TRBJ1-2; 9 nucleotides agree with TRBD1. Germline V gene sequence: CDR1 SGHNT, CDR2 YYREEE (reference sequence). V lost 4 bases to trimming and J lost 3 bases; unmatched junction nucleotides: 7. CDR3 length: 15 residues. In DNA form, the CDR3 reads TGTGCCAGCAGCGCCGAGGACAGGGGTTACTATGGCTACACCTTC. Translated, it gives CASSAEDRGYYGYTF.

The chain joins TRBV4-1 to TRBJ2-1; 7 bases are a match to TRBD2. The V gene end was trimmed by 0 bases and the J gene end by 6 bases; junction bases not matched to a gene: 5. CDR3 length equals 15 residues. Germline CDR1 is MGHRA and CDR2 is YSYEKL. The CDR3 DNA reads TGCGCCAGCAGCCAAGATCGGGGGGTTGCCAATGAGCAGTTCTTC. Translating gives CASSQDRGVANEQFF.

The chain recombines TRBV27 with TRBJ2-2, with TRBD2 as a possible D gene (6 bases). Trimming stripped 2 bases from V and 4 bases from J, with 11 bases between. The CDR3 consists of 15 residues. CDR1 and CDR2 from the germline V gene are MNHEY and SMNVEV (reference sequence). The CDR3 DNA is TGTGCCAGCAGTTTAAGGAGGGATGGCACCGGGGAGCTGTTTTTT. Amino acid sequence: CASSLRRDGTGELFF.

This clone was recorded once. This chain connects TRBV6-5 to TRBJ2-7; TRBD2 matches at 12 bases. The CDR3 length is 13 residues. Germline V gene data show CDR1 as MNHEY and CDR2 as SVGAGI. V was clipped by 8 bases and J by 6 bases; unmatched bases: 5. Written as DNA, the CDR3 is TGTGCCAGCGGAGCTAGCGGGAGGGGCGAGCAGTACTTC. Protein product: CASGASGRGEQYF.

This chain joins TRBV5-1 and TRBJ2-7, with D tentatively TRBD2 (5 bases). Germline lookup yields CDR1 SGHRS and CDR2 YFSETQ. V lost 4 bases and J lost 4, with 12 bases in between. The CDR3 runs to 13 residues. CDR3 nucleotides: TGCGCCAGCAGCAGAGGAACGGGGTACGAGCAGTACTTC. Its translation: CASSRGTGYEQYF.

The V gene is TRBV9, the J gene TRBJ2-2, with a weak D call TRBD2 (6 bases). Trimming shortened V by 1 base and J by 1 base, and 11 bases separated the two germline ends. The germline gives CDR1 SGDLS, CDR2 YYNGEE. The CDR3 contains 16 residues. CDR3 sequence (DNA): TGTGCCAGCAGCGTACGGGTGGGAGGGAACACCGGGGAGCTGTTTTTT. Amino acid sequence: CASSVRVGGNTGELFF.

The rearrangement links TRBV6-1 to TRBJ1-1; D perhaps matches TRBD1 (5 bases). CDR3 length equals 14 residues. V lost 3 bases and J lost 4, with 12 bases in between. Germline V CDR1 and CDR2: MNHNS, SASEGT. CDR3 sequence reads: CASSDRQGGTEAFF. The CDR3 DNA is TGTGCCAGCAGTGATAGGCAGGGAGGCACTGAAGCTTTCTTT.

CDR3 nucleotide sequence: TGTGCCAGCAGCGTCGCCGGGACTACCACCGAGCAGTTCTTC. Translated, it gives CASSVAGTTTEQFF. The chain employs TRBV9 and TRBJ2-1; 7 bases line up with TRBD2. Trimming removed 2 bases from V and 10 bases from J; junction bases left unmatched: 9. From germline, CDR1 is SGDLS and CDR2 YYNGEE. This CDR3 has 14 residues.

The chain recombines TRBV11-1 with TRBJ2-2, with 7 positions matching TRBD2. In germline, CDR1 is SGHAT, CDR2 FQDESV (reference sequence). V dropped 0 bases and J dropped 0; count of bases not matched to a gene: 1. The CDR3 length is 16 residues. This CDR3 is CASSLARGTNTGELFF. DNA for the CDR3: TGTGCCAGCAGCTTAGCGCGGGGGACGAACACCGGGGAGCTGTTTTTT.

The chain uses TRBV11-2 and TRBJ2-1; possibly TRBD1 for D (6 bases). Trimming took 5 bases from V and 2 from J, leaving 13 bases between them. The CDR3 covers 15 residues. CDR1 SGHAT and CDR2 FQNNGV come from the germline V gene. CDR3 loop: CASSPAAGAYNEQFF. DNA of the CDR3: TGTGCCAGCAGCCCCGCGGCAGGGGCCTACAATGAGCAGTTCTTC.

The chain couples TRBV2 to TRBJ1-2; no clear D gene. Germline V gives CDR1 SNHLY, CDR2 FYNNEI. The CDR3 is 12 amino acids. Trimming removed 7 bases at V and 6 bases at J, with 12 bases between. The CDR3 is CASNWGGDGYTF. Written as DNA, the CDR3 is TGTGCCAGCAACTGGGGAGGAGATGGCTACACCTTC. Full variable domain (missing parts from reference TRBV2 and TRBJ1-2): EPEVTQTPSHQVTQMGQEVILRCVPISNHLYFYWYRQILGQKVEFLVSFYNNEISEKSEIFDDQFSVERPDGSNFTLKIRSTKLEDSAMYFCASNWGGDGYTFGSGTRLTVV.

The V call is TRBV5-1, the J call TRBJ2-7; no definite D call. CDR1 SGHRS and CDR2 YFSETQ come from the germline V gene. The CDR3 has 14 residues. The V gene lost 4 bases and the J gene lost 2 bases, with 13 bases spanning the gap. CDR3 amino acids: CASSLRIPPYEQYF. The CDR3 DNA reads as TGCGCCAGCAGCCTCAGGATACCCCCCTACGAGCAGTACTTC. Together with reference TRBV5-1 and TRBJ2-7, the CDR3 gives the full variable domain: KAGVTQTPRYLIKTRGQQVTLSCSPISGHRSVSWYQQTPGQGLQFLFEYFSETQRNKGNFPGRFSGRQFSNSRSEMNVSTLELGDSALYLCASSLRIPPYEQYFGPGTRLTVT.

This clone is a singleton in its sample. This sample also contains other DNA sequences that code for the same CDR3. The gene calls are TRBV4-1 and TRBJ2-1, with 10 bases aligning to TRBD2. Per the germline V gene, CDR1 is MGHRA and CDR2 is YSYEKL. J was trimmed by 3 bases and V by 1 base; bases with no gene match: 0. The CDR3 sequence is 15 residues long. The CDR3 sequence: CASSQVAGGYNEQFF. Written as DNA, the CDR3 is TGCGCCAGCAGCCAAGTAGCGGGAGGCTACAATGAGCAGTTCTTC.

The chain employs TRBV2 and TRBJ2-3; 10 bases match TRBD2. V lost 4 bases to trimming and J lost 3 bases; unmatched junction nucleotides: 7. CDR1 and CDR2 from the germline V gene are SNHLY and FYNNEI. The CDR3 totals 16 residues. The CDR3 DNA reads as TGTGCCAGCAGTGGAGGTCTAGCGGGAGTAACAGATACGCAGTATTTT. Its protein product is CASSGGLAGVTDTQYF.

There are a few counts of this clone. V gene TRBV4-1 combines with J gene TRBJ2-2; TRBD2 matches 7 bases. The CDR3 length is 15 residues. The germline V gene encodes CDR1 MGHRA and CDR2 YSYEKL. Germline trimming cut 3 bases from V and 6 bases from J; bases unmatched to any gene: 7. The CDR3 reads CASSHGLERPGELFF. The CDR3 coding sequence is TGCGCCAGCAGCCACGGACTAGAGCGCCCCGGGGAGCTGTTTTTT.

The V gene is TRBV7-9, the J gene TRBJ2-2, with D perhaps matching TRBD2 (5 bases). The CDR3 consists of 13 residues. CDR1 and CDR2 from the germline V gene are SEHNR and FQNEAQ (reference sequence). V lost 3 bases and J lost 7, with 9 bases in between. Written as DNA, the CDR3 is TGTGCCAGCAGCTTCCCGGGGAGCGGGGAGCTGTTTTTT. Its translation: CASSFPGSGELFF. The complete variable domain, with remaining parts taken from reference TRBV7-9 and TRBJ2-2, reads DTGVSQNPRHKITKRGQNVTFRCDPISEHNRLYWYRQTLGQGPEFLTYFQNEAQLEKSRLLSDRFSAERPKGSFSTLEIQRTEQGDSAMYLCASSFPGSGELFFGEGSRLTVL.

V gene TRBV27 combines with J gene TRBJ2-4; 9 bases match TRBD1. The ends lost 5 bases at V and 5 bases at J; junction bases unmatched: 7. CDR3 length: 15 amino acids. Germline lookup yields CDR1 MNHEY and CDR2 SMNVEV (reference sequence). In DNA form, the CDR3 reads TGTGCCAGCAGTATACGGACAGGGGCTCAAAACATTCAGTACTTC. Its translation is CASSIRTGAQNIQYF.

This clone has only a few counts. The CDR3 DNA reads TGTGCCAGTAGTGGCTACGGCGCAGGGGTAGTTGAAAAACTGTTTTTT. Translation gives CASSGYGAGVVEKLFF. The chain joins TRBV19 to TRBJ1-4; perhaps TRBD1 as D (6 bases). Germline V gene data show CDR1 as LNHDA and CDR2 as SQIVND (reference sequence). The CDR3 totals 16 residues. Trimming removed 5 bases at V and 7 bases at J, with 20 bases between.

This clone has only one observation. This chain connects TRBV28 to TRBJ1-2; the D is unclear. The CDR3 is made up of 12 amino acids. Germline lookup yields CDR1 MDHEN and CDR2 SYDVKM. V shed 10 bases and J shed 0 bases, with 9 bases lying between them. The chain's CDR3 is CATGLANYGYTF. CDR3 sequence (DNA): TGTGCCACAGGACTAGCTAACTATGGCTACACCTTC.

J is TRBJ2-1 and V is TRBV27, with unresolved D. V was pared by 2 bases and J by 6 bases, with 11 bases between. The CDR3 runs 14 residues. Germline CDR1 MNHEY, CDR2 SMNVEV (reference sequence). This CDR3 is CASSLRYPGNEQFF. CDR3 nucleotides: TGTGCCAGCAGTTTACGGTATCCGGGCAATGAGCAGTTCTTC.

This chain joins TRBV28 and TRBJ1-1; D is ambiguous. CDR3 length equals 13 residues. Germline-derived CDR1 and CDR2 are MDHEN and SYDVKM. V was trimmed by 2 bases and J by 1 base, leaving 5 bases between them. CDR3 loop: CASSLPQNTEAFF. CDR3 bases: TGTGCCAGCAGTTTACCCCAGAACACTGAAGCTTTCTTT.

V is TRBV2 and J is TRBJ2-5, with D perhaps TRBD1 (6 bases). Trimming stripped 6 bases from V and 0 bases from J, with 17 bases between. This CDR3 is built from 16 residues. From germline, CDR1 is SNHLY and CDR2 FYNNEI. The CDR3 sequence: CASRPGALLYQETQYF. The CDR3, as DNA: TGTGCCAGCAGACCAGGGGCCCTCCTCTACCAAGAGACCCAGTACTTC.

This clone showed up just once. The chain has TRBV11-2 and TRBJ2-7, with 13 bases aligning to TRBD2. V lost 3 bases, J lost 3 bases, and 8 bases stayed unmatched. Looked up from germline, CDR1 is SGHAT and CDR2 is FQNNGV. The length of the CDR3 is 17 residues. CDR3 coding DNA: TGTGCCAGCAGCTTGGACGTCGGGACTAGCGGGAACTACGAGCAGTACTTC. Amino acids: CASSLDVGTSGNYEQYF.

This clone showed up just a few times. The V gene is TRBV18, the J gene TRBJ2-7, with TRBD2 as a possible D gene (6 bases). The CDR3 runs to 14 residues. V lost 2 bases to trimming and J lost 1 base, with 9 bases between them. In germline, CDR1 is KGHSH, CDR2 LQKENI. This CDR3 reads CASSPGTRSYEQYF. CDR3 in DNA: TGTGCCAGCTCACCAGGGACTCGGTCCTACGAGCAGTACTTC.

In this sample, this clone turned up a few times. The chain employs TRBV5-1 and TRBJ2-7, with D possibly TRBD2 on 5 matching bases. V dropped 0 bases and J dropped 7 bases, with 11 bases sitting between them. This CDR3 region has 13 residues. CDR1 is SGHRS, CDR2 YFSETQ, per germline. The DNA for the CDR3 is TGCGCCAGCAGCTTGGGGGAGCGGTGGGAGCAGTACTTC. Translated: CASSLGERWEQYF.

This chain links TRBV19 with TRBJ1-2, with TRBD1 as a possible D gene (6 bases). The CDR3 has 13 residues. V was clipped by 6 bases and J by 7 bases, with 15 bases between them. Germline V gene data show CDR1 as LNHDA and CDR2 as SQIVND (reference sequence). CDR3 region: CASRKGGTGGYTF. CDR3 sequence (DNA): TGTGCCAGTAGGAAAGGGGGAACGGGTGGCTACACCTTC.

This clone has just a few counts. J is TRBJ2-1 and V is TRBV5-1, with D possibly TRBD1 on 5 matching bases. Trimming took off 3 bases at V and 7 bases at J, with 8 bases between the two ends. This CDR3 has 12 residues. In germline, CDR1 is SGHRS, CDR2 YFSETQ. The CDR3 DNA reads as TGCGCCAGCAGCTCTCAGGGTAATGAGCAGTTCTTC. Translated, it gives CASSSQGNEQFF.

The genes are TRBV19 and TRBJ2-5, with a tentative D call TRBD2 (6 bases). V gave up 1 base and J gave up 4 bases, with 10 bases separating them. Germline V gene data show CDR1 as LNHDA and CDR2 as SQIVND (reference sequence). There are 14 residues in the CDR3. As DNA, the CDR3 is TGTGCCAGTAGTATAGCGGGAGTGGGAGAGACCCAGTACTTC. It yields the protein CASSIAGVGETQYF.

CDR3 nucleotide sequence: TGTGCCAGCAGCCCACAGGGGGCGTCTGGAAACACCATATATTTT. It yields the protein CASSPQGASGNTIYF. This chain connects TRBV21-1 to TRBJ1-3; the table's D call, TRBD1, was not checked against the DNA. TRBV21-1 is flagged as a pseudogene. CDR3 length: 15 amino acids.

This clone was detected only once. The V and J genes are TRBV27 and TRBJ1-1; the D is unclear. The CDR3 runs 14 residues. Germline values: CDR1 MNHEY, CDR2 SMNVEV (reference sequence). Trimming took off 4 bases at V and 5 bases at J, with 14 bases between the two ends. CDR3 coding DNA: TGTGCCAGCAGTTCCCTCGAGGGTCGGACTGAAGCTTTCTTT. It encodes CASSSLEGRTEAFF.